This is a list of T cell receptor beta chains from one sample in a study of CD8+ T cells in alopecia areata. Method: immunoSEQ multiplex PCR; TCRdb's copy keeps in-frame clones and lacks some. The repertoire holds under 150,000 clones, with more than 55% as singletons. The material sequenced was CD8+ T cells sorted from blood. The source of these receptors is a human donor in good health. CDR3s include the opening cysteine and the closing phenylalanine or tryptophan. Each record gives: clone size, D gene, J gene, V gene, CDR3 DNA, CDR3 protein. The D gene is left open where the match is weak. Only part of the rows carry a size: once, few, many, or a class if the clone is expanded.

- TRBD1 TRBJ1-1 TRBV27 TGTGCCAGCAGCCCGGGACAGGGCTACAACACTGAAGCTTTCTTT CASSPGQGYNTEAFF
- - TRBJ2-1 TRBV5-1 TGCGCCAGCGCGGCAGGGGCTTTTGGCTATGAGCAGTTCTTC CASAAGAFGYEQFF
- TRBD2 TRBJ2-3 TRBV29-1 TGCAGCGTTGAAGACCCTAGCGGGCACACAGATACGCAGTATTTT CSVEDPSGHTDTQYF
- TRBD1 TRBJ1-1 TRBV5-1 TGCGCCAGCAGCTACCTGGGACAGGTTGGCATGAACACTGAAGCTTTCTTT CASSYLGQVGMNTEAFF
few TRBD2 TRBJ2-1 TRBV28 TGTGCCAGCAGTTTGGAGACGGGGGGTATCTCCTACAATGAGCAGTTCTTC CASSLETGGISYNEQFF
- TRBD2 TRBJ2-1 TRBV27 TGTGCCAGCAGTGCTAGCGGAGGAGGAGATGAGCAGTTCTTC CASSASGGGDEQFF
- TRBD1 TRBJ1-2 TRBV30 TGTGCCTGGAGTGTTGTTGAGGCAGGGGGTTTCTATGGCTACACCTTC CAWSVVEAGGFYGYTF
few - TRBJ2-1 TRBV28 TGTGCCAGCAGGTCCGAGATGCCAAACTACAATGAGCAGTTCTTC CASRSEMPNYNEQFF
- - TRBJ2-7 TRBV4-1 TGCGCCAGCAGCCATCCCCAGGCGGGGACCCACGAGCAGTACTTC CASSHPQAGTHEQYF
- - TRBJ1-1 TRBV4-1 TGCGCCAGCAGCCAAGGGGGGCCCCACACGGTTGGTTACACTGAAGCTTTCTTT CASSQGGPHTVGYTEAFF
- - TRBJ2-5 TRBV27 TGTGCCAGCAGCCCTAGCGAGTATTACCAAGAGACCCAGTACTTC CASSPSEYYQETQYF
- - TRBJ1-2 TRBV5-4 TGTGCCAGCAGCCTCCCCGGGGTCAACTATGGCTACACCTTC CASSLPGVNYGYTF
- - TRBJ1-1 TRBV19 TGTGCCAGTAGCCATGGGGTTATAGCTTTCTTT CASSHGVIAFF
- - TRBJ1-1 TRBV11-1 TGTGCCAGCAGCGCGAACACTGAAGCTTTCTTT CASSANTEAFF
- - TRBJ2-7 TRBV25-1 TGTGCCACCGAGGGGGGAGTGTATGGCGAGCAGTACTTC CATEGGVYGEQYF
- - TRBJ1-1 TRBV6-1 TGTGCCAGCAGGGAGTGGGGGGGTGGCACTGAAGCTTTCTTT CASREWGGGTEAFF
- - TRBJ2-1 TRBV2 TGTGCCAGCAGTGGCGGGGCTGAGCAGTTCTTC CASSGGAEQFF
- - TRBJ2-7 TRBV4-1 TGCGCCAGCAGCCACACAAAGGACATGGACGAGCAGTACTTC CASSHTKDMDEQYF
- TRBD2 TRBJ2-7 TRBV2 TGTGCCAGCAGTGGTAGTAAGCGGGAGGACGGGAATTACTTC CASSGSKREDGNYF
- - TRBJ2-5 TRBV19 TGTGCCAGTAGTGGCGAGACCCAGTACTTC CASSGETQYF
- - TRBJ2-1 TRBV27 TGTGCCAGCAGTTCCATCACGGTGGGGGATGAGCAGTTCTTC CASSSITVGDEQFF
- - TRBJ1-3 TRBV30 TGTGCCTGGATCCCGGAGCCGGGTGGAAACACCATATATTTT CAWIPEPGGNTIYF